This entry describes one T cell receptor beta chain. The antigen is unknown. Trimming pared 4 bases from V and 1 base from J, leaving 13 bases between. The CDR3 totals 15 residues. Per the germline V gene, CDR1 is SGHTA and CDR2 is FQGNSA. The sample comes from a study of neoadjuvant nivolumab and ipilimumab in lung cancer. Findings of the study overall: TCR clonality did not significantly correlate with pathologic tumor regression. TCR sequencing covered a small number of samples. Only two of four nivolumab-treated tumors gained richness and clonality by surgery.

TCRdb keeps only in-frame clones here, not all; method: immunoSEQ multiplex PCR. The table lists some 27,000 clones, more than 70% of them singletons, with under 8% in the top ten. The sequence came from an adult with non-small cell lung cancer. Sequences were derived from peripheral blood, sampled before neoadjuvant nivolumab, alone or with ipilimumab. V gene TRBV7-2 combines with J gene TRBJ1-1, with D unclear. CDR3 nucleotide sequence: TGTGCCAGCAGCTCCCGGACGGGAACGAACACTGAAGCTTTCTTT. This gives the protein CASSSRTGTNTEAFF.